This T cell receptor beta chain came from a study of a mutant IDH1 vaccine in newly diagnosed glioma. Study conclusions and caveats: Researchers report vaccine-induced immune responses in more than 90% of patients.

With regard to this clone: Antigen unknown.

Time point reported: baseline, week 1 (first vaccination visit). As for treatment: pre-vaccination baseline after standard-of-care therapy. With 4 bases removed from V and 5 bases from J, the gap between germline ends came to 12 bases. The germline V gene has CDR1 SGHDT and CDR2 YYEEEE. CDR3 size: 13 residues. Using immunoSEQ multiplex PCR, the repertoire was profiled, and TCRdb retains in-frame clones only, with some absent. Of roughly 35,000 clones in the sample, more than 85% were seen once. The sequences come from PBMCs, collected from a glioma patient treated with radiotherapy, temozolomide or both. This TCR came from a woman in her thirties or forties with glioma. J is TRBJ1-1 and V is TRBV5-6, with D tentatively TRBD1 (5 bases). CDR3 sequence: CASSLPGGTEAFF. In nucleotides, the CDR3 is TGTGCCAGCAGCCTGCCGGGGGGAACTGAAGCTTTCTTT.